The 30 T cell receptor beta chains below were found in one sample sequenced in a study of CD8+ T cells in alopecia areata. cDNA serving as the sequencing template came from extracted, reverse transcribed RNA. Clones were read by immunoSEQ multiplex PCR, and TCRdb kept only the in-frame ones, dropping some. The sample has some 51,000 clones; around 96% are singletons. Material: CD8+ T cells sorted from blood, obtained at week 0. All receptors derive from a human donor with alopecia areata.

The rearrangement joins TRBV7-9 to TRBJ2-5; tentatively, D is TRBD1 or TRBD2 (6 bases each). Trimming took off 2 bases at V and 3 bases at J, with 10 bases between the two ends. CDR3 length equals 14 residues. The V gene's germline CDR1 is SEHNR and CDR2 FQNEAQ (reference sequence). CDR3 sequence reads: CASSLRGREETQYF. CDR3 sequence (DNA): TGTGCCAGCAGCTTACGGGGGCGGGAAGAGACCCAGTACTTC.

The rearrangement joins TRBV14 to TRBJ1-4, with unresolved D. Germline CDR1 SGHDN, CDR2 FVKESK. This CDR3 is built from 15 residues. V dropped 4 bases and J dropped 8 bases, with 17 bases sitting between them. The CDR3 bases are TGTGCCAGCAGCCCCTGGGCTTCGCAAGGGGAAAAACTGTTTTTT. Its protein is CASSPWASQGEKLFF. The full variable domain, with the rest looked up from reference TRBV14 and TRBJ1-4, is EAGVTQFPSHSVIEKGQTVTLRCDPISGHDNLYWYRRVMGKEIKFLLHFVKESKQDESGMPNNRFLAERTGGTYSTLKVQPAELEDSGVYFCASSPWASQGEKLFFGSGTQLSVL.

The rearrangement uses TRBV4-3 and TRBJ2-7; 10 positions agree with TRBD1. Trimming took 1 base from V and 1 from J; bases not matched to a gene: 4. The CDR3 contains 16 residues. Germline-derived CDR1 and CDR2 are LGHNA and YSLEER. The CDR3: CASSQARTGGSYEQYF. Here the CDR3 DNA reads TGCGCCAGCAGCCAAGCTCGGACAGGGGGTTCCTACGAGCAGTACTTC.

This clone appeared once. The rearrangement links TRBV5-1 to TRBJ2-5; 8 positions match TRBD2. The CDR3 runs to 16 residues. V lost 0 bases, J lost 1 base, and 5 bases stayed unmatched. The germline CDR1 and CDR2 sequences are SGHRS and YFSETQ. CDR3 residues: CASSLEVAGTQETQYF. The CDR3 region has the DNA TGCGCCAGCAGCTTGGAAGTAGCGGGGACCCAAGAGACCCAGTACTTC.

In its sample, this clone was seen once. This rearrangement joins TRBV7-8 to TRBJ2-2; D is unresolved. Trimming took off 0 bases at V and 4 bases at J, with 6 bases between the two ends. Germline lookup yields CDR1 SGHVS and CDR2 FQNEAQ. The CDR3 consists of 14 residues. In DNA form, the CDR3 reads TGTGCCAGCAGCTTAGCTTGGGCCACCGGGGAGCTGTTTTTT. Its protein product is CASSLAWATGELFF. The full variable domain, its missing parts supplied by reference TRBV7-8 and TRBJ2-2, is GAGVSQSPRYKVAKRGQDVALRCDPISGHVSLFWYQQALGQGPEFLTYFQNEAQLDKSGLPSDRFFAERPEGSVSTLKIQRTQQEDSAVYLCASSLAWATGELFFGEGSRLTVL.

The J gene is TRBJ1-1, the V gene TRBV7-9; no reliable D call. The V gene lost 3 bases and the J gene lost 0 bases, with 8 bases spanning the gap. In germline, CDR1 is SEHNR, CDR2 FQNEAQ (reference sequence). CDR3 length: 14 residues. The CDR3 bases are TGTGCCAGCAGCTTCTATAGACTGAACACTGAAGCTTTCTTT. Translation: CASSFYRLNTEAFF.

The chain has TRBV4-3 and TRBJ1-2; maybe TRBD1 (5 bases). CDR3 length equals 13 residues. The germline CDR1 and CDR2 sequences are LGHNA and YSLEER. V was cut by 0 bases and J by 6 bases, with 8 bases left in between. The CDR3, as DNA: TGCGCCAGCAGCCAAGAGCGGGGGAATGGCTACACCTTC. This gives the protein CASSQERGNGYTF.

The rearrangement joins TRBV13 to TRBJ2-1; D is possibly TRBD2 (5 bases). This CDR3 is 15 amino acids long. The V end was cut by 3 bases, the J end by 0 bases, with 9 bases between. Looked up from germline, CDR1 is PRHDT and CDR2 is FYEKMQ (reference sequence). CDR3 protein: CASSLDRGSYNEQFF. For the CDR3, the DNA is TGTGCCAGCAGCTTGGACCGGGGCTCCTACAATGAGCAGTTCTTC.

This rearrangement joins TRBV15 to TRBJ2-1; 7 bases agree with TRBD1. Germline assignment: CDR1 LNHNV and CDR2 YYDKDF (reference sequence). This CDR3 is 18 amino acids long. The trim removed 2 bases at V and 0 bases at J, leaving 10 bases unmatched. CDR3 sequence reads: CATSRTRQGRSSYNEQFF. For the CDR3, the DNA is TGTGCCACCAGCAGAACTAGACAGGGACGAAGCTCCTACAATGAGCAGTTCTTC.

The chain couples TRBV10-2 to TRBJ1-4; D possibly corresponds to TRBD1 (5 bases). In germline, CDR1 is WSHSY, CDR2 SAAADI. The V gene lost 2 bases and the J gene lost 5 bases, with 18 bases spanning the gap. This CDR3 comprises 17 residues. The CDR3 here is CASSEPTGGTRNEKLFF. DNA of the CDR3: TGCGCCAGCAGTGAGCCGACGGGGGGGACCCGAAATGAAAAACTGTTTTTT.

This chain joins TRBV27 and TRBJ2-3; 9 nucleotides align to TRBD1. This CDR3 has 15 amino acids. Germline values: CDR1 MNHEY, CDR2 SMNVEV (reference sequence). The junction had 7 bases not matched to a gene; V was cut back by 7 bases and J by 2 bases. CDR3 DNA sequence: TGTGCCAGCAACTGGGACAGGGAGAACACAGATACGCAGTATTTT. It specifies CASNWDRENTDTQYF.

This clone was detected once. The chain employs TRBV4-3 and TRBJ1-3; weak D call: TRBD1 (6 bases). Trimming cost V 7 bases and J 0 bases, with 13 bases left between them. The CDR3 runs to 15 residues. CDR1 and CDR2 (germline): LGHNA, YSLEER. The CDR3 sequence: CASNSGASSGNTIYF. The DNA of the CDR3 is TGCGCCAGCAACTCGGGGGCGAGCTCTGGAAACACCATATATTTT.

The J gene is TRBJ2-2, the V gene TRBV4-3; perhaps TRBD1 as D (7 bases). V was shortened by 0 bases and J by 6 bases, with 14 bases between the two germline ends. CDR1 is LGHNA and CDR2 is YSLEER in the germline V gene. The CDR3 has 16 residues. CDR3 sequence reads: CASSQDRRGPPGELFF. The CDR3, as DNA: TGCGCCAGCAGCCAAGATAGGAGGGGGCCCCCCGGGGAGCTGTTTTTT.

In this sample, this clone turned up once. The chain joins TRBV15 to TRBJ1-2; D might be TRBD1 (6 bases). With 0 bases removed from V and 3 bases from J, the gap between germline ends came to 14 bases. Germline values: CDR1 LNHNV, CDR2 YYDKDF (reference sequence). This CDR3 comprises 16 residues. The CDR3 here is CATSRDRRGRDYGYTF. In DNA, the CDR3 is TGTGCCACCAGCAGAGATAGGCGGGGGCGCGACTATGGCTACACCTTC.

The chain links TRBV5-1 to TRBJ1-2, with D possibly being TRBD1 (6 bases). The CDR3 runs to 13 residues. In germline, CDR1 is SGHRS, CDR2 YFSETQ. The ends were cut back, 3 bases at V and 4 bases at J, with 10 bases in the middle. The CDR3 region is CASSSQGSYGYTF. CDR3 DNA: TGCGCCAGCAGCTCACAGGGTAGCTATGGCTACACCTTC.

The V gene is TRBV7-9, the J gene TRBJ1-1; D perhaps matches TRBD1 (5 bases). Per germline, CDR1 SEHNR and CDR2 FQNEAQ (reference sequence). Trimming stripped 5 bases from V and 1 base from J, with 14 bases between. The CDR3 sequence is 15 residues long. CDR3 in DNA: TGTGCCAGCAGCCTAACCCGGGACGGGAACACTGAAGCTTTCTTT. Residues: CASSLTRDGNTEAFF.

The chain couples TRBV29-1 to TRBJ1-1; 7 bases are shared with TRBD1. The CDR3 has 16 amino acids. Losses at the gene ends were 3 bases for V and 4 bases for J; bases not matched to a gene: 14. Germline V CDR1 and CDR2: SQVTM, ANQGSEA. CDR3 region: CSVEQLAGGWGTEAFF. CDR3 nucleotides: TGCAGCGTTGAGCAACTAGCAGGGGGTTGGGGCACTGAAGCTTTCTTT.

This chain connects TRBV6-5 to TRBJ2-5; 10 positions agree with TRBD2. In germline, CDR1 is MNHEY, CDR2 SVGAGI. The length of the CDR3 is 13 residues. Losses at the gene ends were 5 bases for V and 10 bases for J; bases not matched to a gene: 7. CDR3 sequence: CASSRSGGADQYF. The DNA of the CDR3 is TGTGCCAGCAGTCGAAGCGGGGGGGCTGACCAGTACTTC.

The rearrangement uses TRBV7-2 and TRBJ2-1; 9 bases map to TRBD2. V trimming: 5 bases; J trimming: 9 bases; junction bases outside the gene matches: 11. Germline V gene data show CDR1 as SGHTA and CDR2 as FQGNSA. This CDR3 contains 15 residues. The CDR3: CASSRNPLAGLEQFF. The CDR3 DNA reads as TGTGCCAGCAGCCGGAACCCTCTAGCGGGGCTTGAGCAGTTCTTC.

The chain carries TRBV11-3 and TRBJ2-4, with D uncertain. The germline V and J ends were trimmed by 4 bases and 0 bases, with 16 bases remaining between them. The CDR3 is 17 residues long. Germline V gene lookup returns CDR1 SGHNT and CDR2 YENEEA. The CDR3 loop is CASSSLDTTLAKNIQYF. Written as DNA, the CDR3 is TGTGCCAGCAGCTCCCTCGACACAACTCTAGCCAAAAACATTCAGTACTTC.

There are a few counts of this clone. This chain uses TRBV29-1 with TRBJ1-6; 10 bases are a match to TRBD1. The CDR3 loop spans 13 amino acids. CDR1 is SQVTM and CDR2 is ANQGSEA in the germline V gene. V lost 6 bases, J lost 10 bases, and 6 bases stayed unmatched. The CDR3 DNA sequence: TGCAGCGTAGGACAGGGGGTCGGATCACCCCTCCACTTT. Translating it yields CSVGQGVGSPLHF.

The rearrangement links TRBV6-6 to TRBJ2-3; perhaps D is TRBD1 or TRBD2 (5 bases each). V shed 7 bases and J shed 2 bases, with 16 bases lying between them. The CDR3 loop spans 15 amino acids. Germline V gene data show CDR1 as MNHNY and CDR2 as SVGAGI (reference sequence). CDR3 in amino acids: CASTPGTENTDTQYF. The CDR3 DNA sequence: TGTGCCAGCACACCCGGGACCGAAAACACAGATACGCAGTATTTT.

CDR3 loop: CASSHLKQGILYEQYF. CDR3 coding DNA: TGCGCCAGCAGTCACCTAAAACAGGGAATATTATACGAGCAGTACTTC. The gene calls are TRBV23-1 and TRBJ2-7, with D perhaps matching TRBD1 (6 bases). TRBV23-1 counts as an open reading frame of uncertain function. The V and J ends lost 3 bases and 4 bases respectively, with 19 bases between them. This CDR3 region has 16 residues.

The chain couples TRBV4-1 to TRBJ2-5; 10 bases agree with TRBD2. The CDR3 runs 19 residues. Germline CDR1 and CDR2: MGHRA and YSYEKL. V dropped 0 bases and J dropped 2; count of bases not matched to a gene: 12. The DNA for the CDR3 is TGCGCCAGCAGCCAAGATGGCCCCACTAGCGGGGCCCTTCAAGAGACCCAGTACTTC. This encodes CASSQDGPTSGALQETQYF.

The V gene is TRBV4-3, the J gene TRBJ2-1; no firm D call. Germline V gene sequence: CDR1 LGHNA, CDR2 YSLEER. CDR3 length equals 17 residues. V dropped 0 bases and J dropped 2 bases, with 14 bases sitting between them. DNA of the CDR3: TGCGCCAGCAGCCAAGATTATCGGCTAGTCCCCTACAATGAGCAGTTCTTC. Protein: CASSQDYRLVPYNEQFF.

The chain combines TRBV29-1 with TRBJ2-1; 7 bases are a match to TRBD2. The trim removed 1 base at V and 4 bases at J, leaving 10 bases unmatched. This CDR3 spans 16 amino acids. Germline lookup yields CDR1 SQVTM and CDR2 ANQGSEA. This CDR3 reads CSVEGLAGRIYNEQFF. As DNA, the CDR3 is TGCAGCGTTGAAGGACTAGCAGGCCGAATTTACAATGAGCAGTTCTTC.

This clone was detected a few times. This chain joins TRBV7-2 and TRBJ2-7; 8 bases line up with TRBD1. V lost 5 bases and J lost 5; bases outside the gene matches: 5. Germline CDR1 reads SGHTA; CDR2 reads FQGNSA. This CDR3 comprises 13 residues. The CDR3 nucleotides read TGTGCCAGCAGCGGACAGGGAGGTAACGAGCAGTACTTC. Its protein is CASSGQGGNEQYF.

In its sample, this clone was seen a few times. This rearrangement joins TRBV2 to TRBJ1-2, with a possible D match to TRBD1 (6 bases). In germline, CDR1 is SNHLY, CDR2 FYNNEI. V was trimmed by 4 bases and J by 5 bases, leaving 14 bases between them. This CDR3 comprises 14 residues. The CDR3 region is CASSVGGAEYGYTF. The CDR3, as DNA: TGTGCCAGCAGTGTTGGGGGGGCTGAGTATGGCTACACCTTC. The entire variable domain, with the rest obtained from reference TRBV2 and TRBJ1-2, is as follows: EPEVTQTPSHQVTQMGQEVILRCVPISNHLYFYWYRQILGQKVEFLVSFYNNEISEKSEIFDDQFSVERPDGSNFTLKIRSTKLEDSAMYFCASSVGGAEYGYTFGSGTRLTVV.

The sample holds one count of this clone. The chain has TRBV7-9 and TRBJ1-1; D is uncertain. CDR3 length: 13 amino acids. Between the trimmed V and J ends, which lost 5 bases and 1 base, there was a span of 8 bases. CDR1 is SEHNR and CDR2 is FQNEAQ in the germline V gene (reference sequence). CDR3 nucleotides: TGTGCCAGCAGCCGCGAGTCGAACACTGAAGCTTTCTTT. Amino acid sequence: CASSRESNTEAFF.

The rearrangement joins TRBV7-8 to TRBJ2-1; perhaps TRBD2 as D (6 bases). The germline gives CDR1 SGHVS, CDR2 FQNEAQ. CDR3 length equals 16 residues. V lost 3 bases to trimming and J lost 0 bases, with 12 bases between them. The CDR3: CASSFHPAGSYNEQFF. The CDR3 coding sequence is TGTGCCAGCAGCTTCCACCCAGCGGGCTCCTACAATGAGCAGTTCTTC.